This T cell receptor beta chain is from a study of OX40 agonist ivuxolimab in advanced cancers. General study findings and limits: Expanded peripheral T-cell antigen specificity went undetermined. Both CD4+ and CD8+ T cell populations in blood had undergone clonal expansion by week 6 at 0.1 to 3.0 mg/kg.

Germline V gene sequence: CDR1 MNHNS, CDR2 SASEGT. The CDR3 contains 16 residues. J lost 2 bases, V lost 2 bases, and 5 bases had no gene match. Produced via immunoSEQ multiplex PCR; TCRdb's table is partial and in-frame only. The sample has approximately 22,000 clones, about 83% seen once; the top ten hold roughly 20%. This clone was counted only a few times. Its antigen is undetermined. The genes are TRBV6-1 and TRBJ2-7, with 11 bases fitting TRBD1. The sequence came from an adult with an advanced solid tumor such as melanoma, head and neck, liver or kidney cancer. Specimen: CD4+ or CD8+ T cells sorted from blood, collected in a trial of the OX40 agonist ivuxolimab. CDR3 in amino acids: CASSEFGGQGAYEQYF. The CDR3 region has the DNA TGTGCCAGCAGTGAATTTGGGGGACAGGGGGCCTACGAGCAGTACTTC.